This T cell receptor beta chain was sequenced for a study of blood T cell repertoires in COVID-19. Study overall: Samples came from the United States, Italy and Spain, spanning acute and convalescent COVID-19. Sources were T cells, B-cell-depleted T cells, or PBMCs; the material itself was cDNA or gDNA.

In this sample, this clone turned up a few times. In the original processing: The assay estimated nucleated cells by amplifying reference gene primers. Generated by immunoSEQ multiplex PCR, the TCRdb table keeps only in-frame clones and is missing some. V and J calls plus clone size are reproduced from that table; the DNA served to infer D and trimming. The sample gives 250,000 to 300,000 clones, roughly 87% of which show up once; 0.65% to 0.95% is in the top ten. The V gene lost 1 base and the J gene lost 6 bases, with 10 bases spanning the gap. Looked up from germline, CDR1 is LGHDT and CDR2 is YNNKEL (reference sequence). The CDR3 length is 15 residues.

The clonotype comes from a woman aged 30 to 39 with acute or convalescent COVID-19. Source material: peripheral blood. The chain links TRBV3-1 (or the pseudogene TRBV3-2) to TRBJ1-6, with no clear D. The DNA of the CDR3 is TGTGCCAGCAGCCAAGCTACAGCCACTAATTCACCCCTCCACTTT. Encoded protein: CASSQATATNSPLHF.